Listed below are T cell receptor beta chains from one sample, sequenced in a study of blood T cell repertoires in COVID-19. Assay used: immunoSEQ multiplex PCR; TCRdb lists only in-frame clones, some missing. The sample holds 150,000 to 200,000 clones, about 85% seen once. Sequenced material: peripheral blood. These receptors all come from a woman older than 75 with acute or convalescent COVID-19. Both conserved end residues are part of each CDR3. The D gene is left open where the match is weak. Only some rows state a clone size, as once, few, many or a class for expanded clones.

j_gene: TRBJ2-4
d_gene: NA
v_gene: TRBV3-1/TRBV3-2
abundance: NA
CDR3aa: CASSQVGSVDIQYF
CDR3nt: TGTGCCAGCAGCCAAGTAGGTAGCGTAGACATTCAGTACTTC

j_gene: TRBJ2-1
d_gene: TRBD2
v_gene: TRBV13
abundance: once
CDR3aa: CASSLSWVAGSNEQFF
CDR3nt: TGTGCCAGCAGCTTAAGTTGGGTAGCGGGAAGTAATGAGCAGTTCTTC

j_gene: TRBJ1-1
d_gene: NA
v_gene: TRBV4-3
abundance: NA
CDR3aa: CASSQGGRQEAFF
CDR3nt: TGCGCCAGCAGCCAAGGCGGCAGACAGGAAGCTTTCTTT

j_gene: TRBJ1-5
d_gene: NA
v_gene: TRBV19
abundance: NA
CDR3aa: CASTDWLSNQPQHF
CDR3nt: TGTGCCAGTACGGACTGGCTTAGCAATCAGCCCCAGCATTTT

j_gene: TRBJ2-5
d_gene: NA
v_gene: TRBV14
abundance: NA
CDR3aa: CASSPQTGPQETQYF
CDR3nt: TGTGCCAGCAGCCCGCAGACAGGCCCCCAAGAGACCCAGTACTTC

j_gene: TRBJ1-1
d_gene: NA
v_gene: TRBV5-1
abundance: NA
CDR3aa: CASSLWAEMNTEAFF
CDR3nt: TGCGCCAGCAGCTTGTGGGCAGAGATGAACACTGAAGCTTTCTTT

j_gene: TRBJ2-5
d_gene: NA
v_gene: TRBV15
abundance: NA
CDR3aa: CATSRDLGEVETQYF
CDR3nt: TGTGCCACCAGCAGAGATCTGGGGGAGGTGGAGACCCAGTACTTC

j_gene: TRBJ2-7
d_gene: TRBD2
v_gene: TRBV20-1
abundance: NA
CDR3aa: CSASSGLTPEQYF
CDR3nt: TGCAGTGCTAGTAGCGGGCTTACGCCCGAGCAGTACTTC

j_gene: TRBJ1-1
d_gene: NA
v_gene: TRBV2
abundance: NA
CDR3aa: CASKEGSGGTEAFF
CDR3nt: TGTGCCAGCAAAGAGGGAAGCGGGGGCACTGAAGCTTTCTTT

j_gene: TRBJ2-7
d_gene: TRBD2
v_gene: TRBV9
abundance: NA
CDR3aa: CASSVGGGNYEQYF
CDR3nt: TGTGCCAGCAGCGTAGGGGGAGGGAACTACGAGCAGTACTTC

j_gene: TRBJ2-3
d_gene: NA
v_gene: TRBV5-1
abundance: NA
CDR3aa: CASSLGYRGGGDTQYF
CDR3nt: TGCGCCAGCAGCTTGGGGTACCGGGGAGGAGGAGATACGCAGTATTTT

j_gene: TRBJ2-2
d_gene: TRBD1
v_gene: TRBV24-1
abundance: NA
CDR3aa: CATSNLGQGTTGELFF
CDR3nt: TGTGCCACTAGCAACCTGGGACAGGGGACTACGGGGGAGCTGTTTTTT

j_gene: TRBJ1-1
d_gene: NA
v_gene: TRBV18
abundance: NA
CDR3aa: CASSLGSFNTEAFF
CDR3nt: TGTGCCAGCTCCTTAGGGAGTTTTAACACTGAAGCTTTCTTT

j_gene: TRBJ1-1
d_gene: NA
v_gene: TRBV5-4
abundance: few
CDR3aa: CASTPGGSYPAAFF
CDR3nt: TGTGCCAGCACCCCGGGGGGGTCCTATCCGGCGGCTTTCTTT